The entry below describes one TCR beta chain. Its antigen is unknown. Per-base quality was not reported, and no clone a single base away is much larger than it. The approximately 41 donors, aged about 6 to 95 years, were systemically healthy Caucasian individuals from Russia. Around 9.7 milliliters of peripheral blood were collected from each donor into EDTA-treated Vacutainer tubes. Ficoll-Paque density-gradient centrifugation was used to isolate PBMCs, with at least 6 million obtained per sample. Total RNA was extracted from PBMCs with Trizol reagent, with at least 6 micrograms obtained per sample. Naive CD45RAhigh/CD27high T cell percentages were measured by flow cytometry on a PBMC aliquot from every donor. Libraries were built with 5' RACE. TCRdb names Illumina HiSeq 2500 as the instrument used. A second PCR of about 6 to 11 cycles was run with a J-beta primer mix and a sample-barcoded 5' primer. A template-switch 5' adaptor carrying 12 random nucleotides introduced a unique molecular identifier onto each TCR beta cDNA molecule. Each sample yielded at least 2.5 million CDR3-containing paired-end reads. First-strand cDNA synthesis was performed from all RNA using the Mint cDNA synthesis kit, with priming by a TRBC-specific oligonucleotide. Following uracil-DNA glycosylase treatment, all cDNA underwent a first 18-cycle PCR with the universal primers M1SS and BC2_uni_R. Concerning the study's data processing: Normalization of each sample was performed by random selection of 1 million high-quality reads, each carrying a distinct molecular identifier. Instead of being binned into consensus sequences, reads with shared molecular identifiers were discarded. MiTCR, with a Q25 quality threshold and the strictest error-elimination algorithm, was used for CDR3 identification, clonotype clustering and error correction. A nonparametric unseen species model with Euler transformation was used to estimate lower-bound total TCR beta diversity. TCRdb trimmed public reads at Q25 via fastp, called clones via MiXCR and kept in-frame beta chains. Records with the same CDR3 protein are collapsed into one entry carrying the most frequent genes and DNA. TCRdb, not the original authors, processed these V and J calls. Here the sample has over 1,200,000 distinct CDR3 sequences; 59% occur a single time. Over 5.5% of the sample goes to the ten largest clones.

Counted from cysteine to phenylalanine, this CDR3 has 14 amino acids. Just CDR3 DNA is preserved here, 42 bases in frame from base 1. The germline ends are 15 bases apart after V is trimmed by 8 bases and J by 2 bases. These data originate in a study of blood T cells in healthy people across ages (dated by TCRdb to 2014 to 2015). At the level of the whole study: In model experiments, roughly one uniquely barcoded TCR beta cDNA molecule per two T cells was captured by template switching. To track age-related changes in TCR beta repertoire diversity, the study relied on deep sequencing normalized with unique cDNA molecular identifiers. Four age groups were formed from the donors: young (average approximately 17 years), middle-aged (roughly 38), aged (under 70) and long-lived (around 80). To avoid experimental bias, donors of different ages were randomly spread across the sequencing lanes. For two donors (one aged 18 to 30 and one aged 80 or older), the study analyzed two additional independent replicas of 1 million unique cDNA reads from the same blood draw. Study-wide conclusions, independent of this receptor: There was a strong correlation between observed TCR beta diversity and the percentage of naive T cells measured by flow cytometry. Observed TCR beta diversity per million T cells fell roughly linearly with age, and a significant reduction was already apparent by age roughly 40. Since profiling was done on bulk unsorted PBMCs, naive and antigen-experienced compartments could not be conclusively compared. Total diversity estimates from one million sequenced T cells were considered lower bounds and underestimates. Compared with the aged group, the long-lived group had more naive CD4+ T cells, fewer expanded clones and increased TCR diversity, suggesting age selection. Donor CMV infection status was unknown, potentially confounding age-related changes in expanded clonotypes.

Sequences were obtained from blood. This clonotype originated in a man aged 18 to 30 in good health. The rearrangement combines TRBV12-3 or TRBV12-4 with TRBJ1-2; no D gene call is confident. The CDR3 region has the sequence CASSSGGMNYGYTF. The bases are TGTGCCAGCTCGTCGGGAGGCATGAACTATGGCTACACCTTC.